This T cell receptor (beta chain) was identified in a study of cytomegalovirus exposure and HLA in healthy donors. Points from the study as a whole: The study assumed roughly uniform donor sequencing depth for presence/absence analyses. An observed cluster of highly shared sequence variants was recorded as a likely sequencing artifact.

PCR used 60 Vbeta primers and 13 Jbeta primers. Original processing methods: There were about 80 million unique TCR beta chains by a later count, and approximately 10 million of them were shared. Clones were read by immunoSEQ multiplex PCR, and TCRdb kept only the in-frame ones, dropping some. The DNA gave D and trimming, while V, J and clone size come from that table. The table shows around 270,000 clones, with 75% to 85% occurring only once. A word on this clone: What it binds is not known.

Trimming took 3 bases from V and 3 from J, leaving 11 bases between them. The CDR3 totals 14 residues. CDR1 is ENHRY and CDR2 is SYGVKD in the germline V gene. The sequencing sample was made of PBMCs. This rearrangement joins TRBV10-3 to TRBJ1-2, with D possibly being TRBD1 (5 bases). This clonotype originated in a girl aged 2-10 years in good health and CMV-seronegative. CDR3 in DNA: TGTGCCATCAGTGACCTCGCAGGGTACTATGGCTACACCTTC. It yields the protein CAISDLAGYYGYTF.